This T cell receptor (beta chain) was captured by sequencing in a study of blood T cell repertoires in COVID-19. Study-wide background: Sources were T cells, B-cell-depleted T cells, or PBMCs; the material itself was cDNA or gDNA.

Deletions cut 10 bases from V and 0 bases from J, with 4 bases between. The CDR3 runs 11 residues. The germline V gene has CDR1 MDHEN and CDR2 SYDVKM. As processed by the authors: For nucleated cells, counts were estimated from reference gene primer amplification. Data came from immunoSEQ multiplex PCR; TCRdb stores just in-frame clones and leaves some out. D and trimming were read from the DNA, whereas the V and J calls and clone size are those reported in that table. The sample lists approximately 170,000 clones, around 86% occurring once. The chain employs TRBV28 and TRBJ1-3, with no clear D. The clonotype was recovered from a man aged 45-65 years with active or convalescent COVID-19. The specimen sequenced was peripheral blood. The CDR3 DNA reads as TGTGCCACCTCCTCTGGAAACACCATATATTTT. Its translation: CATSSGNTIYF. The variable domain in full, with the rest retrieved from reference TRBV28 and TRBJ1-3, is DVKVTQSSRYLVKRTGEKVFLECVQDMDHENMFWYRQDPGLGLRLIYFSYDVKMKEKGDIPEGYSVSREKKERFSLILESASTNQTSMYLCATSSGNTIYFGEGSWLTVV.